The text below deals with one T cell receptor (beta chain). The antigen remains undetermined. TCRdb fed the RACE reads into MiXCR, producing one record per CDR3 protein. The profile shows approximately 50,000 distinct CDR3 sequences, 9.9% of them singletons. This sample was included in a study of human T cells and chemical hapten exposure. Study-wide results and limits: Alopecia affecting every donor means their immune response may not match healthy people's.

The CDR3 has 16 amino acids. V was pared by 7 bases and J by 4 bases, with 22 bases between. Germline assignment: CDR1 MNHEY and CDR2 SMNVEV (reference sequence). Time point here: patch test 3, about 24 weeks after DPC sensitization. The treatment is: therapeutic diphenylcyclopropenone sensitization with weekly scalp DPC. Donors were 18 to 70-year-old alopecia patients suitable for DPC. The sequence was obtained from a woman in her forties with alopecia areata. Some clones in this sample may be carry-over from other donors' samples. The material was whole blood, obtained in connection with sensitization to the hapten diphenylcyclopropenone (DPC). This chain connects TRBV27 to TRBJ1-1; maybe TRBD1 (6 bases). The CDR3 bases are TGTGCCAGCATCGGCCTATTTGACAGGCCTACCACTGAAGCTTTCTTT. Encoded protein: CASIGLFDRPTTEAFF.